Below, 9 T cell receptor beta chains from the same sample are listed, as sequenced in a study of cytomegalovirus exposure and HLA in healthy donors. The PCR contained 60 Vbeta and 13 Jbeta primers. The protocol was immunoSEQ multiplex PCR, while the TCRdb copy is restricted to in-frame clones and leaves out a portion. The sample includes fewer than 200,000 clones, around 72% of them seen just once. Specimen: PBMCs. The origin of the receptors is a female donor in good health and CMV-seronegative.

This chain connects TRBV30 to TRBJ1-4; unclear D gene. Germline-derived CDR1 and CDR2 are GTSNPN and SVGIG (reference sequence). The CDR3 runs to 15 residues. V lost 4 bases to trimming and J lost 0 bases, with 12 bases between them. The CDR3 nucleotides read TGTGCCTGGATTTCGCAACAATCAACTAATGAAAAACTGTTTTTT. Protein: CAWISQQSTNEKLFF.

The chain links TRBV5-1 to TRBJ1-1, with a weak D call TRBD1 (6 bases). Germline V lookup: CDR1 SGHRS, CDR2 YFSETQ. The CDR3 extends over 15 amino acids. V lost 7 bases and J lost 4, with 20 bases in between. CDR3 nucleotide sequence: TGCGCCAGCGGCCGGGGGGCTGGTTTGTCCACTGAAGCTTTCTTT. Its translation is CASGRGAGLSTEAFF.

The chain combines TRBV12-5 with TRBJ2-1, with 16 bases aligning to TRBD2. Looked up from germline, CDR1 is LGHNT and CDR2 is FRNRAP. The V and J ends lost 4 bases and 4 bases, in that order; junction bases with no gene match: 4. The CDR3 has 17 amino acids. The CDR3 loop is CASGWGTSGGAYNEQFF. The CDR3 DNA follows: TGTGCTAGTGGTTGGGGGACTAGCGGGGGGGCTTACAATGAGCAGTTCTTC. Together with reference TRBV12-5 and TRBJ2-1, the CDR3 gives the full variable domain: DARVTQTPRHKVTEMGQEVTMRCQPILGHNTVFWYRQTMMQGLELLAYFRNRAPLDDSGMPKDRFSAEMPDATLATLKIQPSEPRDSAVYFCASGWGTSGGAYNEQFFGPGTRLTVL.

This clone was recorded once. The chain recombines TRBV6-5 with TRBJ2-1; 10 bases agree with TRBD1. The ends lost 2 bases at V and 8 bases at J; junction bases unmatched: 6. This CDR3 has 15 amino acids. CDR1 and CDR2 (germline): MNHEY, SVGAGI. This chain's CDR3 is CASSYPRTGGDEQFF. The CDR3 DNA sequence: TGTGCCAGCAGTTACCCGAGGACAGGGGGGGATGAGCAGTTCTTC.

This clone has more than one count but fewer than ten. The V and J genes are TRBV18 and TRBJ2-7, with 8 nucleotides matching TRBD2. CDR3 size: 14 residues. Germline-derived CDR1 and CDR2 are KGHSH and LQKENI. The trim removed 4 bases at V and 4 bases at J, leaving 6 bases unmatched. CDR3 coding DNA: TGTGCCAGCTCACTTCCCGGGAGGGCATACGAGCAGTACTTC. Its translation is CASSLPGRAYEQYF.

This clone was observed a few times. The chain links TRBV6-4 to TRBJ2-6; possibly TRBD2 for D (5 bases). Germline assignment: CDR1 MRHNA and CDR2 SNTAGT. The germline V and J ends were trimmed by 2 bases and 0 bases, with 8 bases remaining between them. The CDR3 totals 16 residues. CDR3 nucleotides: TGTGCCAGCAGTGACCTAGCCAGCTCTGGGGCCAACGTCCTGACTTTC. This gives the protein CASSDLASSGANVLTF.

This clone has only one observation. V is TRBV19 and J is TRBJ2-2; 7 bases map to TRBD1. The junction had 5 bases not matched to a gene; V was cut back by 6 bases and J by 7 bases. The CDR3 is 13 amino acids. Per germline, CDR1 LNHDA and CDR2 SQIVND (reference sequence). CDR3: CASSRQGGGELFF. For the CDR3, the DNA is TGTGCCAGTAGCAGACAGGGTGGCGGGGAGCTGTTTTTT.

This chain links TRBV4-3 with TRBJ2-7; D gene ambiguous. With 0 bases removed from V and 0 bases from J, the gap between germline ends came to 6 bases. This CDR3 has 14 residues. CDR1 is LGHNA and CDR2 is YSLEER in the germline V gene. In DNA, the CDR3 is TGCGCCAGCAGCCAAGATCCGTCCTCCTACGAGCAGTACTTC. It specifies CASSQDPSSYEQYF.

The CDR3 region has the DNA TGTGCCAGCAGTGACTTTGAGCGCTCTGGAAACACCATATATTTT. Translation: CASSDFERSGNTIYF. The chain carries TRBV6-4 and TRBJ1-3, with D hard to call. Per germline, CDR1 MRHNA and CDR2 SNTAGT. The CDR3 contains 15 residues. V dropped 1 base and J dropped 0 bases, with 7 bases sitting between them.